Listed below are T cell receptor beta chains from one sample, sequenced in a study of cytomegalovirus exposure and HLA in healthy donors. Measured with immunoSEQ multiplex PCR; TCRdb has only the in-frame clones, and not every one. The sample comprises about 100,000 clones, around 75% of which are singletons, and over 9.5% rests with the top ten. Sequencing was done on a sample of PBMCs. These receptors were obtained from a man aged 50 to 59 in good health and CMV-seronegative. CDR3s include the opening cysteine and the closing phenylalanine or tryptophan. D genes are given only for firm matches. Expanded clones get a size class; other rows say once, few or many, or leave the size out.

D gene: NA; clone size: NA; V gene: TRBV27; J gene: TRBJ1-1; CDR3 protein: CASSSIIGEAAFF; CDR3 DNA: TGTGCCAGCAGTTCCATTATAGGGGAAGCAGCTTTCTTT
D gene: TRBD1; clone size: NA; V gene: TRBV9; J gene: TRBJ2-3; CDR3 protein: CASSVDQGTGGSDTQYF; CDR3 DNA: TGTGCCAGCAGCGTAGATCAAGGGACAGGGGGCTCAGATACGCAGTATTTT
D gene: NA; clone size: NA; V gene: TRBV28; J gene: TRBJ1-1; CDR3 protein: CASRTYRESEAFF; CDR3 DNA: TGTGCCAGCCGTACCTACAGGGAATCCGAAGCTTTCTTT
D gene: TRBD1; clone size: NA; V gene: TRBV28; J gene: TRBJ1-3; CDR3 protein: CASSFKRLQGSPFSGNTIYF; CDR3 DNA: TGTGCCAGCAGTTTTAAGAGGTTACAGGGGTCCCCTTTCTCTGGAAACACCATATATTTT
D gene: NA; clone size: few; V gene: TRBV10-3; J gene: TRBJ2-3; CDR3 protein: CAISEGIQGDTQYF; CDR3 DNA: TGTGCCATCAGTGAGGGGATACAGGGAGATACGCAGTATTTT
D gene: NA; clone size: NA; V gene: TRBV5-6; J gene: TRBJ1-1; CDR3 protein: CASSLAGGPEAFF; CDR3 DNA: TGTGCCAGCAGCTTAGCGGGGGGGCCTGAAGCTTTCTTT
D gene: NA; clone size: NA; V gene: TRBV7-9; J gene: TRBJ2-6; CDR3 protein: CSSVPPEYLLWANVLTF; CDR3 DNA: TGTTCCAGCGTCCCCCCCGAATACCTACTTTGGGCCAACGTCCTGACTTTC
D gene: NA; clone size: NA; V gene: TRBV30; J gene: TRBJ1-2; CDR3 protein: CAWSRSGNVYNYGYTF; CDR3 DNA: TGTGCCTGGAGTAGATCAGGGAACGTATATAACTATGGCTACACCTTC
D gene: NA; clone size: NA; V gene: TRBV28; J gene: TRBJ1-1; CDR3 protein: CASSPLGQNTEAFF; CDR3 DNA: TGTGCCAGCAGTCCCCTGGGACAAAACACTGAAGCTTTCTTT
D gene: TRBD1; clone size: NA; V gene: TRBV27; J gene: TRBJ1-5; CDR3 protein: CATGTAVNQPQHF; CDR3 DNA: TGTGCCACCGGGACAGCCGTCAATCAGCCCCAGCATTTT
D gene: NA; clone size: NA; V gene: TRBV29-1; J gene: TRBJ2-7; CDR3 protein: CSVQVLGSNEQYF; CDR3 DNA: TGCAGCGTTCAAGTGCTGGGCTCGAACGAGCAGTACTTC
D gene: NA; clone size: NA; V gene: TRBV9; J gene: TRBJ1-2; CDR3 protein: CASSPEPGQGQGYGYTF; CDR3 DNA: TGTGCCAGCAGCCCTGAGCCCGGCCAGGGCCAGGGCTATGGCTACACCTTC
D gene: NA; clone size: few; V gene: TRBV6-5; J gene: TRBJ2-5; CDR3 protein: CASSYYQRAAQYF; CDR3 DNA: TGTGCCAGCAGTTACTATCAGCGAGCGGCCCAGTACTTC
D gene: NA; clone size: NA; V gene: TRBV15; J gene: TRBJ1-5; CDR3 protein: CATSRDPNSNQPQHF; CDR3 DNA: TGTGCCACCAGCAGAGACCCCAATAGCAATCAGCCCCAGCATTTT
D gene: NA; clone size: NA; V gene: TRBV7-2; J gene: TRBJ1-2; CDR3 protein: CASSLRGNDAYGYTF; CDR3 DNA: TGTGCCAGCAGCTTAAGGGGCAATGACGCGTATGGCTACACCTTC
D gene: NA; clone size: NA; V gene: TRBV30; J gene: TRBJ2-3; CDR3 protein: CACRGRETDTQYF; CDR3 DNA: TGTGCCTGTCGGGGGCGGGAGACGGATACGCAGTATTTT
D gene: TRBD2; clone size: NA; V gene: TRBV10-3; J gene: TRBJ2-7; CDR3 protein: CATWTSGSYEQYF; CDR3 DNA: TGTGCCACTTGGACTAGCGGCTCCTACGAGCAGTACTTC
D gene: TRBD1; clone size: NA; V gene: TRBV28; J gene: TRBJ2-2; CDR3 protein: CASRKGGQDTGELFF; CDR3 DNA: TGTGCCAGCAGAAAAGGGGGCCAAGACACCGGGGAGCTGTTTTTT
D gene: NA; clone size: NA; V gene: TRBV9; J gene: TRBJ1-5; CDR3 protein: CASSVDPQGPQHF; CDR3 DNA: TGTGCCAGCAGCGTAGATCCTCAGGGGCCCCAGCATTTT
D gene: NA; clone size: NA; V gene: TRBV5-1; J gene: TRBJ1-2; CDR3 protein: CASSLGTDSGYGHTF; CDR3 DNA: TGCGCCAGCAGCTTGGGGACAGATTCTGGATATGGCCACACCTTC
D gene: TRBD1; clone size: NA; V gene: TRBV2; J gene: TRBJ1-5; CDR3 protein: CASSSGTAYQPQHF; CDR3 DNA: TGTGCCAGCAGTTCCGGGACAGCTTATCAGCCCCAGCATTTT
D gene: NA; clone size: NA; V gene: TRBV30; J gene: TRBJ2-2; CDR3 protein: CASSLDRENTGELFF; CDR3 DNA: TGTGCCTCCTCGTTAGATCGGGAAAACACCGGGGAGCTGTTTTTT